This TCR beta chain was obtained from a study of cytomegalovirus exposure and HLA in healthy donors. Study outcomes and limitations: CMV antigen specificity was confirmed in vitro for a few CMV-associated chains. It emerged from a later analysis that several of the most significant clusters appeared to be linked to common viral pathogens. The study assumed roughly uniform donor sequencing depth for presence/absence analyses.

In the case of this clone: Its target is unknown.

Deletions cut 5 bases from V and 5 bases from J, with 6 bases between. The CDR3 contains 11 residues. The germline CDR1 and CDR2 sequences are MNHNS and SASEGT. It was with 60 Vbeta and 13 Jbeta primers that the PCR ran. The data were produced by immunoSEQ multiplex PCR, yet TCRdb's version contains in-frame clones alone and is incomplete. The sample yields around 140,000 clones, 77% seen once. The receptor was isolated from a male donor in good health and CMV-seronegative. Sequencing was done on a sample of PBMCs. The chain recombines TRBV6-1 with TRBJ1-2, with D maybe TRBD1 (6 bases). DNA for the CDR3: TGTGCCAGCAGTCAGGGGTATGGCTACACCTTC. This gives the protein CASSQGYGYTF.